The rows below give T cell receptor beta chains drawn from one sample of a study of early T cells in non-severe SARS-CoV-2 infection. TCRdb used MiXCR to reprocess the 5' RACE reads, holding one entry per CDR3 protein. Here the sample spans about 44,000 distinct CDR3 sequences, 23% being singletons. Source: whole blood, taken at baseline. Receptors were obtained from an adult who was a healthcare worker with PCR-confirmed SARS-CoV-2 infection or an uninfected control (not recorded which). Both conserved end residues are part of each CDR3. Fields, in order: J gene, D gene, V gene, clone size, CDR3 protein, CDR3 DNA. The D gene is left open where the match is weak. Some rows have no size entry. The others give once, few or many, or a class for an expanded clone.

TRBJ1-2	NA	TRBV5-4	few	CASSLQAQYGYTF	TGTGCCAGCAGCTTGCAAGCCCAATATGGCTACACCTTC
TRBJ2-7	NA	TRBV11-2	NA	CASSLGQFYEQYF	TGTGCCAGCAGCCTAGGACAGTTCTACGAGCAGTACTTC
TRBJ2-2	TRBD2	TRBV20-1	few	CSARDSSGRAFGELFF	TGCAGTGCTAGAGATAGCAGCGGGAGGGCCTTCGGGGAGCTGTTTTTT
TRBJ2-2	TRBD1	TRBV6-5	few	CASTPNRGPGELFF	TGTGCCAGCACACCCAACAGGGGGCCAGGGGAGCTGTTTTTT
TRBJ2-3	NA	TRBV7-3	few	CASGRGDTQYF	TGTGCCAGTGGACGGGGGGATACGCAGTATTTT
TRBJ1-2	TRBD1	TRBV5-6	NA	CASSFKTGGYGYTF	TGTGCCAGCAGCTTCAAGACAGGGGGATATGGCTACACCTTC
TRBJ2-1	NA	TRBV18	few	CASSPGTLMYNEQFF	TGTGCCAGCTCACCCGGGACCCTAATGTACAATGAGCAGTTCTTC
TRBJ1-4	NA	TRBV11-2	few	CASSTFTVREKLFF	TGTGCCAGCAGCACATTCACAGTTAGAGAAAAACTGTTTTTT
TRBJ2-7	TRBD2	TRBV5-4	few	CASSFSGRTPYEQYF	TGTGCCAGCAGTTTTAGCGGGCGAACCCCCTACGAGCAGTACTTC
TRBJ2-2	NA	TRBV7-3	NA	CASSSLGFSGELFF	TGTGCCAGCAGCTCCTTGGGGTTTTCCGGGGAGCTGTTTTTT
TRBJ1-5	NA	TRBV6-2/TRBV6-3	few	CASSPRFRDIQPQHF	TGTGCCAGCAGTCCCCGCTTTCGGGATATACAGCCCCAGCATTTT
TRBJ2-1	TRBD2	TRBV14	few	CASSRTSGAWGEQFF	TGTGCCAGCAGCCGGACTAGCGGGGCCTGGGGTGAGCAGTTCTTC
TRBJ2-7	NA	TRBV7-8	NA	CASSQGWSYEQYF	TGTGCCAGCAGCCAGGGCTGGTCCTACGAGCAGTACTTC
TRBJ2-7	NA	TRBV6-2/TRBV6-3	few	CASSYRSGFDYEQYF	TGTGCCAGCAGTTACCGCTCGGGATTTGACTACGAGCAGTACTTC
TRBJ1-6	NA	TRBV4-3	many	CASSQAPTGRNSPLHF	TGCGCCAGCAGCCAAGCCCCCACAGGGAGGAATTCACCCCTCCACTTT
TRBJ2-4	NA	TRBV27	few	CASSFWGAEAKNIQYF	TGTGCCAGCAGTTTTTGGGGGGCCGAAGCCAAAAACATTCAGTACTTC
TRBJ2-2	NA	TRBV15	few	CATSKGGLNTGELFF	TGTGCCACCAGCAAGGGGGGGCTGAACACCGGGGAGCTGTTTTTT